This record concerns one T cell receptor beta chain sequence. Its antigen is as yet unknown. The CDR3 is made up of 18 amino acids. Trimming shortened V by 3 bases and J by 0 bases, and 17 bases separated the two germline ends. The germline V gene encodes CDR1 LNHDA and CDR2 SQIVND (reference sequence). TCRdb keeps only in-frame clones here, not all; method: immunoSEQ multiplex PCR. This table has roughly 99,000 clones, approximately 91% appearing once. These data belong to a study of T cell responses to AZD1222 COVID-19 vaccine. Study outcomes and limitations: Spike-specific TCR breadth and depth went up after people got two AZD1222 doses. After the peak T cell response, and only then, were repertoires sampled.

This chain links TRBV19 with TRBJ2-2; D is uncertain. The sequenced sample was peripheral blood, obtained 28 days after the second AZD1222 dose. The clonotype originates from an adult who received the AZD1222 COVID-19 vaccine. Written as DNA, the CDR3 is TGTGCCAGTAGTATGCCTCGCCTACTGACCTCGAACACCGGGGAGCTGTTTTTT. It is translated as CASSMPRLLTSNTGELFF.